A single sample gave rise to the 32 T cell receptor beta chains below, sequenced in a study of shared clonotypes between healthy human individuals. Assay: immunoSEQ multiplex PCR; the TCRdb copy retains only in-frame clones and omits some. The repertoire holds 450,000 or so clones, around 77% seen once, with around 11% in the top ten. Sequencing input: PBMCs. The receptors shown here come from a woman between 35 and 50 years old in good health. Some clones in this sample may be carry-over from other donors' samples.

This clone showed up just once. The junction departs from germline at one end; a sequencing error may be responsible. The V gene is TRBV7-3, the J gene TRBJ2-6; D remains ambiguous. Germline CDR1 reads SGHTA; CDR2 reads FQGTGA. This CDR3 has 16 residues. CDR3 coding DNA: TGCGCCAGCAGCCAAGATTGGGGCTCTGGGGCCAACGTCCTGACTTTC. Its protein product is CASSQDWGSGANVLTF.

The chain links TRBV30 to TRBJ2-4, with 8 nucleotides matching TRBD2. V dropped 7 bases and J dropped 7; count of bases not matched to a gene: 9. CDR1 is GTSNPN and CDR2 is SVGIG in the germline V gene (reference sequence). The CDR3 is made up of 13 amino acids. The CDR3 protein is CASTDSGSNIQYF. For the CDR3, the DNA is TGTGCCTCGACCGACAGCGGGAGTAACATTCAGTACTTC.

This chain connects TRBV28 to TRBJ1-3; 7 bases fit TRBD1. V gave up 6 bases and J gave up 2 bases; unmatched junction bases: 7. The CDR3 totals 15 residues. CDR1 is MDHEN, CDR2 SYDVKM, per germline. CDR3 in amino acids: CASRATGKAGNTIYF. CDR3 coding DNA: TGTGCCAGCAGGGCGACAGGGAAGGCTGGAAACACCATATATTTT.

This clone was counted ten times or more. The CDR3 nucleotides read TGTGCCAGCACAGGACAGCGCAATCAGCCCCAGCATTTT. Translated, it gives CASTGQRNQPQHF. J is TRBJ1-5 and V is TRBV19; maybe TRBD1 (6 bases). Germline values: CDR1 LNHDA, CDR2 SQIVND (reference sequence). V lost 9 bases and J lost 2, with 11 bases in between. The length of the CDR3 is 13 residues. Full variable domain (rest looked up from reference TRBV19 and TRBJ1-5): DGGITQSPKYLFRKEGQNVTLSCEQNLNHDAMYWYRQDPGQGLRLIYYSQIVNDFQKGDIAEGYSVSREKKESFPLTVTSAQKNPTAFYLCASTGQRNQPQHFGDGTRLSIL.

The chain joins TRBV6-5 to TRBJ2-1, with 10 bases that match TRBD1. With 5 bases clipped from V and 7 bases from J, the junction kept 8 bases outside the gene matches. Germline V CDR1 and CDR2: MNHEY, SVGAGI. The CDR3 consists of 15 residues. Here the CDR3 DNA reads TGTGCCAGCAGTAGCCGGGACAGGGGATCGAATGAGCAGTTCTTC. Amino acid sequence: CASSSRDRGSNEQFF.

As concerns this clone: This likely stems from a read error, as it lies one base from a far larger clone. The sample carries other DNA sequences with the same CDR3. This chain uses TRBV9 with TRBJ2-2; 14 nucleotides align to TRBD2. Germline values: CDR1 SGDLS, CDR2 YYNGEE. The CDR3 is 18 residues long. CDR3 amino acids: CASSGDRGLAGESGELFF. The DNA of the CDR3 is TGTGCCAGCTCCGGGGACAGGGGACTAGCGGGAGAGTCCGGAGAGCTGTTTTTT. Combining the CDR3 with reference TRBV9 and TRBJ2-2 gives the whole variable domain DSGVTQTPKHLITATGQRVTLRCSPRSGDLSVYWYQQSLDQGLQFLIQYYNGEERAKGNILERFSAQQFPDLHSELNLSSLELGDSALYFCASSGDRGLAGESGELFFGEGSRLTVL.

Notes on this clone: A far larger clone is just one base off, so this is likely a read error. This same CDR3 is encoded by further DNA sequences in the sample. The chain recombines TRBV28 with TRBJ1-5; 9 nucleotides align to TRBD1. The CDR3 has 18 amino acids. In germline, CDR1 is MDHEN, CDR2 SYDVKM. V lost 5 bases and J lost 0; bases outside the gene matches: 11. The CDR3 here is CASSPTGGYRSSNQPQHF. Written as DNA, the CDR3 is TGTGCCAGCAGTCCTACAGGGGGCTACAGGTCTAGCAATCAGCCCCAGCATTTT.

For this clone: An end of the junction does not agree with germline; a read error may underlie this. The rearrangement joins TRBV7-2 to TRBJ1-2; no definite D call. Germline CDR1 reads SGHTA; CDR2 reads FQGNSA. The CDR3 consists of 15 residues. The CDR3 here is CAGSKAETWAYGYTF. The CDR3 nucleotides are TGTGCCGGCAGCAAAGCCGAAACCTGGGCCTATGGCTACACCTTC.

The chain joins TRBV7-2 to TRBJ2-1; TRBD2 agrees at 7 bases. V lost 2 bases to trimming and J lost 12 bases; unmatched junction nucleotides: 16. The CDR3 runs to 16 residues. Per the germline V gene, CDR1 is SGHTA and CDR2 is FQGNSA. The DNA for the CDR3 is TGTGCCAGCAGCTTACTAGACCCGCGGACTAGTGTGGTGCAGTTCTTC. Translating it yields CASSLLDPRTSVVQFF.

V and J are TRBV7-6 and TRBJ1-4, with 7 bases lining up with TRBD1. The CDR3 contains 16 residues. V was pared by 1 base and J by 8 bases, with 10 bases of the junction left unmatched. Germline V lookup: CDR1 SGHVS, CDR2 FNYEAQ. For the CDR3, the DNA is TGTGCCAGCAGCTTAGGTCCGGACAGGAGTCTGGAAAAACTGTTTTTT. Translated: CASSLGPDRSLEKLFF.

As regards this clone: This likely came from a read error, as a far larger clone is one base away. The chain has TRBV29-1 and TRBJ2-3; the D gene could be TRBD1 or TRBD2 (5 bases each). Germline CDR1 and CDR2: SQVTM and ANQGSEA. This CDR3 comprises 16 residues. V was trimmed by 6 bases and J by 0 bases, leaving 19 bases between them. The CDR3 protein is CSVAGTERSSTDTQYF. CDR3 nucleotide sequence: TGCAGCGTGGCCGGGACGGAGAGGTCTAGCACAGATACGCAGTATTTT.

The rearrangement links TRBV7-3 to TRBJ2-7, with a tentative D call TRBD1 (6 bases). Germline V lookup: CDR1 SGHTA, CDR2 FQGTGA. V was shortened by 5 bases and J by 0 bases, with 11 bases between the two germline ends. The CDR3 consists of 14 residues. In nucleotides, the CDR3 is TGTGCCAGCAGCCCCGACAGGAACTCCTACGAGCAGTACTTC. Amino acid sequence: CASSPDRNSYEQYF.

This clone was picked up a small number of times. V and J are TRBV2 and TRBJ2-7, with D unclear. This CDR3 is 11 amino acids long. Trimming removed 2 bases at V and 6 bases at J, with 5 bases between. The V gene's germline CDR1 is SNHLY and CDR2 FYNNEI. The CDR3 reads CASSESGEQYF. The CDR3 coding sequence is TGTGCCAGCAGTGAATCTGGCGAGCAGTACTTC.

The rearrangement uses TRBV19 and TRBJ2-7, with 8 positions matching TRBD2. After removal of 5 bases from V and 2 bases from J, the junction contained 5 bases not matched to a gene. Germline CDR1 and CDR2: LNHDA and SQIVND (reference sequence). The CDR3 has 14 amino acids. For the CDR3, the DNA is TGTGCCAGTAGTCAGTCGGGAGGGACCTACGAGCAGTACTTC. Its translation is CASSQSGGTYEQYF. Full variable domain (remainder filled in from reference TRBV19 and TRBJ2-7): DGGITQSPKYLFRKEGQNVTLSCEQNLNHDAMYWYRQDPGQGLRLIYYSQIVNDFQKGDIAEGYSVSREKKESFPLTVTSAQKNPTAFYLCASSQSGGTYEQYFGPGTRLTVT.

The V gene is TRBV19, the J gene TRBJ2-1; D may correspond to TRBD1 or TRBD2 (5 bases each). V lost 5 bases to trimming and J lost 3 bases, with 14 bases between them. Germline assignment: CDR1 LNHDA and CDR2 SQIVND (reference sequence). The CDR3 runs to 15 residues. The CDR3 is CASSSGTYSYNEQFF. The CDR3 DNA is TGTGCCAGTAGTTCGGGGACCTACAGCTACAATGAGCAGTTCTTC.

The chain combines TRBV6-5 with TRBJ2-7; TRBD2 aligns across 12 bases. The CDR3 is 14 residues long. CDR1 MNHEY and CDR2 SVGAGI come from the germline V gene. V was pared by 6 bases and J by 2 bases, with 2 bases of the junction left unmatched. DNA for the CDR3: TGTGCCAGCAGCCGGACTAGCGGGACCTACGAGCAGTACTTC. Its translation is CASSRTSGTYEQYF.

The chain combines TRBV5-1 with TRBJ2-3; 10 positions agree with TRBD2. V dropped 4 bases and J dropped 2; count of bases not matched to a gene: 13. CDR3 length equals 18 residues. The germline gives CDR1 SGHRS, CDR2 YFSETQ. The CDR3 is CASSKALAGLSNTDTQYF. CDR3 in DNA: TGCGCCAGCAGCAAAGCACTAGCGGGACTCTCTAACACAGATACGCAGTATTTT.

Regarding this clone: A far larger clone is one nucleotide away, so this likely arose from a read error. The sample contains more than one DNA sequence encoding this CDR3. This chain connects TRBV20-1 to TRBJ1-1; D not resolved. This CDR3 spans 11 amino acids. V was trimmed by 6 bases and J by 8 bases, leaving 13 bases between them. CDR1 DFQATT and CDR2 SNEGSKA come from the germline V gene (reference sequence). The CDR3 DNA reads TGCAGTGCCTCTCCCGAGCCAGAAGCTTTCTTT. This translates into CSASPEPEAFF.

The V call is TRBV4-3, the J call TRBJ1-3, with D unresolved. The CDR3 totals 15 residues. Trimming cost V 4 bases and J 4 bases, with 14 bases left between them. In germline, CDR1 is LGHNA, CDR2 YSLEER. CDR3 sequence: CASSLVRGAGNTIYF. Here the CDR3 DNA reads TGCGCCAGCAGCCTTGTGCGAGGCGCAGGAAACACCATATATTTT.

The chain recombines TRBV11-2 with TRBJ1-5; D is undetermined. This CDR3 has 14 amino acids. Germline V gives CDR1 SGHAT, CDR2 FQNNGV. The germline V and J ends were trimmed by 5 bases and 5 bases, with 13 bases remaining between them. The CDR3 loop is CASSLAGRDQPQHF. CDR3 nucleotide sequence: TGTGCCAGCAGCCTCGCGGGCCGAGATCAGCCCCAGCATTTT. The full variable domain, its missing parts supplied by reference TRBV11-2 and TRBJ1-5, is EAGVAQSPRYKIIEKRQSVAFWCNPISGHATLYWYQQILGQGPKLLIQFQNNGVVDDSQLPKDRFSAERLKGVDSTLKIQPAKLEDSAVYLCASSLAGRDQPQHFGDGTRLSIL.

The CDR3 reads CASSQVVRETYEQYF. The CDR3 coding sequence is TGTGCCAGCAGCCAAGTGGTGCGGGAGACGTACGAGCAGTACTTC. This chain uses TRBV4-2 with TRBJ2-7; 7 bases map to TRBD2. This CDR3 comprises 15 residues. The V and J ends lost 1 base and 4 bases, in that order; junction bases with no gene match: 7. Germline-derived CDR1 and CDR2 are LGHNA and YNFKEQ.

The chain links TRBV7-8 to TRBJ1-1; D gene unclear. In germline, CDR1 is SGHVS, CDR2 FQNEAQ. Trimming took 2 bases from V and 6 from J, leaving 7 bases between them. The CDR3 is 12 residues long. This CDR3 is CASSLLLAEAFF. The CDR3 DNA follows: TGTGCCAGCAGCTTATTGCTAGCTGAAGCTTTCTTT.

This chain links TRBV6-4 with TRBJ2-3, with D perhaps TRBD2 (6 bases). V dropped 5 bases and J dropped 1 base, with 13 bases sitting between them. The germline V gene encodes CDR1 MRHNA and CDR2 SNTAGT. The CDR3 length is 15 residues. The CDR3 here is CASSRIAAGTDTQYF. The DNA of the CDR3 is TGTGCCAGCAGTCGGATAGCGGCGGGCACAGATACGCAGTATTTT.

The rearrangement joins TRBV4-2 to TRBJ1-2; D is perhaps TRBD1 (6 bases). This CDR3 contains 15 residues. Trimming shortened V by 0 bases and J by 2 bases, and 10 bases separated the two germline ends. CDR1 is LGHNA and CDR2 is YNFKEQ in the germline V gene. The CDR3 here is CASSQDTGHNYGYTF. The CDR3 nucleotides read TGTGCCAGCAGCCAAGATACGGGACACAACTATGGCTACACCTTC.

V and J are TRBV23-1 and TRBJ2-1; D uncertain. TRBV23-1 is placed among ORFs of uncertain function. V dropped 4 bases and J dropped 0 bases, with 13 bases sitting between them. There are 16 residues in the CDR3. CDR3 sequence (DNA): TGCGCCAGCAGTCCCCCTGCCCCTAGCTCCTACAATGAGCAGTTCTTC. It codes for CASSPPAPSSYNEQFF.

Note on this clone: The DNA is left out, because the CDR3 cannot be placed on it with certainty; the CDR3 is given as TCRdb lists it. V is TRBV10-2 and J is TRBJ2-2; the table assigns TRBD2, which was not confirmed against the DNA. The CDR3 has 13 residues if both end residues are counted. Germline-derived CDR1 and CDR2 are WSHSY and SAAADI. The CDR3 sequence: CASSPRRAGELFF.

This chain uses TRBV19 with TRBJ1-2; 10 bases line up with TRBD1. The ends lost 5 bases at V and 1 base at J; junction bases unmatched: 10. The CDR3 runs to 17 residues. CDR1 and CDR2 (germline): LNHDA, SQIVND (reference sequence). Here the CDR3 DNA reads TGTGCCAGTAGTTCCGGGACAGGGGCGAGAATTAACTATGGCTACACCTTC. It translates to CASSSGTGARINYGYTF. Full variable domain (outside the CDR3, taken from reference TRBV19 and TRBJ1-2): DGGITQSPKYLFRKEGQNVTLSCEQNLNHDAMYWYRQDPGQGLRLIYYSQIVNDFQKGDIAEGYSVSREKKESFPLTVTSAQKNPTAFYLCASSSGTGARINYGYTFGSGTRLTVV.

The chain links TRBV2 to TRBJ1-2; D unresolved. The CDR3 has 13 amino acids. V was clipped by 6 bases and J by 4 bases, with 12 bases between them. Germline V gene data show CDR1 as SNHLY and CDR2 as FYNNEI. The CDR3 DNA reads as TGTGCCAGCAGGACCACAGTTTTCTATGGCTACACCTTC. Amino acid sequence: CASRTTVFYGYTF.

The chain links TRBV4-3 to TRBJ2-5; a possible D gene is TRBD1 (5 bases). This CDR3 has 15 residues. The V end was cut by 2 bases, the J end by 9 bases, with 19 bases between. Looked up from germline, CDR1 is LGHNA and CDR2 is YSLEER. The CDR3, as DNA: TGCGCCAGCAGCCAACAATTTAGGGGTAAATCGGCCCAGTACTTC. It yields the protein CASSQQFRGKSAQYF.

The V and J genes are TRBV6-1 and TRBJ1-2; TRBD1 matches at 8 bases. This CDR3 has 13 amino acids. With 6 bases clipped from V and 4 bases from J, the junction kept 4 bases outside the gene matches. Germline V gene lookup returns CDR1 MNHNS and CDR2 SASEGT. This chain's CDR3 is CASRPGTGYGYTF. The CDR3, as DNA: TGTGCCAGCAGGCCCGGGACAGGCTATGGCTACACCTTC.

V gene TRBV5-1 combines with J gene TRBJ1-4; a weak D match, TRBD1 (6 bases). The V end was cut by 4 bases, the J end by 8 bases, with 18 bases between. This CDR3 is built from 15 residues. Germline loops: CDR1 SGHRS, CDR2 YFSETQ. CDR3 residues: CASSLAGVGGEKLFF. The CDR3, as DNA: TGCGCCAGCAGCCTCGCAGGGGTCGGAGGAGAAAAACTGTTTTTT.

This clone was found a few times. This chain joins TRBV7-8 and TRBJ1-5, with D unclear. CDR1 and CDR2 (germline): SGHVS, FQNEAQ. Trimming removed 1 base at V and 4 bases at J, with 8 bases between. CDR3 length: 14 amino acids. The chain's CDR3 is CASSLGQTNQPQHF. The CDR3 region has the DNA TGTGCCAGCAGCTTAGGACAAACAAATCAGCCCCAGCATTTT.